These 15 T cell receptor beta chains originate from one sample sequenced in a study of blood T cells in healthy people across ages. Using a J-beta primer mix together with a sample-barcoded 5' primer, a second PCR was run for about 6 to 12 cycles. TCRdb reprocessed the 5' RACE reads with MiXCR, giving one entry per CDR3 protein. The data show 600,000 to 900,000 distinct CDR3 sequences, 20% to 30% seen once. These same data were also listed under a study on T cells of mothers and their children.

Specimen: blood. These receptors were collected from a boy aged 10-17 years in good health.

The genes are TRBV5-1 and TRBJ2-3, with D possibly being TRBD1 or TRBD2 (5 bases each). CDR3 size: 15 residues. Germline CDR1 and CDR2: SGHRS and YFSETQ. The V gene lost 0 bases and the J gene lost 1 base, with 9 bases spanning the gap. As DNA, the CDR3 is TGCGCCAGCAGCTTGGGGGACCCCCGCACAGATACGCAGTATTTT. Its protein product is CASSLGDPRTDTQYF.

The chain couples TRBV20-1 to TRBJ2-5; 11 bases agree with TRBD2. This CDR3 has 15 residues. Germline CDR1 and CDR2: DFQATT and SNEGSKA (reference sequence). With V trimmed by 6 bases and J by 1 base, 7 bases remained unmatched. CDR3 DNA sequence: TGCAGTGCCTCCGCTAGCGGGGGGCCCCAAGAGACCCAGTACTTC. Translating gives CSASASGGPQETQYF.

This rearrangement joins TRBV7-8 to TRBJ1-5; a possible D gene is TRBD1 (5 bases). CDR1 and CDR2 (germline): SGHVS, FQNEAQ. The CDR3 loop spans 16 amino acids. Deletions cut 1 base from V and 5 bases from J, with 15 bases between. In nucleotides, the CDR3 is TGTGCCAGCAGCTTAGAACCCGACAGTGTCTATCAGCCCCAGCATTTT. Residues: CASSLEPDSVYQPQHF. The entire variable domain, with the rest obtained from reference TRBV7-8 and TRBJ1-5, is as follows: GAGVSQSPRYKVAKRGQDVALRCDPISGHVSLFWYQQALGQGPEFLTYFQNEAQLDKSGLPSDRFFAERPEGSVSTLKIQRTQQEDSAVYLCASSLEPDSVYQPQHFGDGTRLSIL.

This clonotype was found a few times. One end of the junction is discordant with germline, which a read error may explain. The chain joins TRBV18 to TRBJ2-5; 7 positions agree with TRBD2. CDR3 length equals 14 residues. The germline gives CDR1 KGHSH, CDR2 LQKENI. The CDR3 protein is CASSPRTREETRYF. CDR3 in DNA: TGTGCCAGCTCACCGAGGACTAGAGAAGAGACCCGGTACTTC. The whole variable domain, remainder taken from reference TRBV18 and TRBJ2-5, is NAGVMQNPRHLVRRRGQEARLRCSPMKGHSHVYWYRQLPEEGLKFMVYLQKENIIDESGMPKERFSAEFPKEGPSILRIQQVVRGDSAAYFCASSPRTREETRYFGPGTRLLVL.

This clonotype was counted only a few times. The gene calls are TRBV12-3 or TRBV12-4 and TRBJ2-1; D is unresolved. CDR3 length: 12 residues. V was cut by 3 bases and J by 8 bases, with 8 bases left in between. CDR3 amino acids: CASSFSQHEQFF. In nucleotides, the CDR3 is TGTGCCAGCAGTTTCTCGCAGCATGAGCAGTTCTTC.

DNA for the CDR3: TGTGCCAGCAGTTTGGGGGCGGGAGGCAAGTTCTTC. This sequence encodes CASSLGAGGKFF. The rearrangement uses TRBV12-3 or TRBV12-4 and TRBJ2-1, with 8 bases fitting TRBD2. CDR3 size: 12 residues. V shed 3 bases, J shed 14 bases, and the junction held 6 bases outside the gene matches.

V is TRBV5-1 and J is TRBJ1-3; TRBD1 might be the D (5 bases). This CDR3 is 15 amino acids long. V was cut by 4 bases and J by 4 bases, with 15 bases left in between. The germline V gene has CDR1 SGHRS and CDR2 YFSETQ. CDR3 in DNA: TGCGCCAGCAGCCCGGAACCAGGGATCGGAAACACCATATATTTT. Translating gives CASSPEPGIGNTIYF.

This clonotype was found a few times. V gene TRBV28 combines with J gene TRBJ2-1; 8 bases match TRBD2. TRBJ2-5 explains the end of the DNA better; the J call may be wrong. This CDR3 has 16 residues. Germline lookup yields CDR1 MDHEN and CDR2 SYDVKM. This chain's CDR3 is CASSSQVAGKGETQYF. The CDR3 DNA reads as TGTGCCAGCAGCTCCCAGGTAGCGGGGAAGGGTGAGACCCAGTACTTC.

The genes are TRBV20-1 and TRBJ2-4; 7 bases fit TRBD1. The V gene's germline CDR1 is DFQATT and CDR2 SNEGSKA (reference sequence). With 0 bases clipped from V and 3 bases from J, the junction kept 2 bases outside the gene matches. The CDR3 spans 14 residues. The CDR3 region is CSARDRGYKNIQYF. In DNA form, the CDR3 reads TGCAGTGCTAGAGACAGGGGGTACAAAAACATTCAGTACTTC.

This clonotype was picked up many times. The CDR3 DNA reads as TGCGCCAGCAGCTTGCTGGGACCCAACTCTGGGGCCAACGTCCTGACTTTC. It translates to CASSLLGPNSGANVLTF. This chain uses TRBV5-1 with TRBJ2-6; TRBD1 or TRBD2 may be the D gene (5 bases each). CDR1 and CDR2 from the germline V gene are SGHRS and YFSETQ. CDR3 size: 17 residues. V lost 1 base and J 0 bases, leaving 11 bases between the germline ends.

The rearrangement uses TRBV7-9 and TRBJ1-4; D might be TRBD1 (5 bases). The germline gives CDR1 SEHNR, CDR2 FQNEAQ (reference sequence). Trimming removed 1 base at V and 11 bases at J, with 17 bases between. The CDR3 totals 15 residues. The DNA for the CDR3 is TGTGCCAGCAGCTTAGGGGGCCTCCCGGCTGGGAAACTGTTTTTT. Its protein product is CASSLGGLPAGKLFF.

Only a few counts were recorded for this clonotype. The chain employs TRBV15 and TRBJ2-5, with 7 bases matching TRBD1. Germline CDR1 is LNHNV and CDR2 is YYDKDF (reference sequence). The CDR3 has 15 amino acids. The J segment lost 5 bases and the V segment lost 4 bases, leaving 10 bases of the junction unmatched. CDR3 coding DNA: TGTGCCACCAGCACTCGGACAGGAGGAGGTGAGACCCAGTACTTC. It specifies CATSTRTGGGETQYF.

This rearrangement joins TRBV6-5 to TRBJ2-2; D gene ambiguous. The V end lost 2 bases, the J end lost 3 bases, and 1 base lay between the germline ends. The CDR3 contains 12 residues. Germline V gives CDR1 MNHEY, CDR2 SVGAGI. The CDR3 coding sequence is TGTGCCAGCAGTTACGACACCGGGGAGCTGTTTTTT. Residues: CASSYDTGELFF.

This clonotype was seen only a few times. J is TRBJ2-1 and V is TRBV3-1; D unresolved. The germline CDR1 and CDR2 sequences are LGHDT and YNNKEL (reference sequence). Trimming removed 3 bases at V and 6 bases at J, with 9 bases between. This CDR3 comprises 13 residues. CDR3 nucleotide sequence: TGTGCCAGCAGCCACCTAACAGTCAATGAGCAGTTCTTC. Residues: CASSHLTVNEQFF.

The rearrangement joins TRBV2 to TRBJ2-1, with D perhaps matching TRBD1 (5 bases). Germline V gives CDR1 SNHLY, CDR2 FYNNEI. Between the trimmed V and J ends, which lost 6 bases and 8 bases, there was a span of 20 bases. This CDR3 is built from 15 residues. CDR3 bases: TGTGCCAGCAGCCCCCCCCCTAGGGGCTGGGATGAGCAGTTCTTC. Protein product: CASSPPPRGWDEQFF.